This entry describes one T cell receptor (beta chain). This sample was taken from a study of T cells in localized non-small cell lung cancer. This CDR3 spans 14 amino acids. Trimming took 5 bases from V and 6 from J, leaving 16 bases between them. The germline V gene has CDR1 LNHDA and CDR2 SQIVND (reference sequence). Using immunoSEQ multiplex PCR, the repertoire was profiled, and TCRdb retains in-frame clones only, with some absent. The sample lists approximately 4,800 clones; around 30% were seen once. The chain recombines TRBV19 with TRBJ1-2; TRBD1 is a possible D gene (6 bases). Sample: lung tumor tissue, taken before any cancer treatment. The sequence came from a male donor at least 60 years old with stage III lung adenocarcinoma. The CDR3 spells CASSPQGQGHGYTF. CDR3 coding DNA: TGTGCCAGTAGTCCCCAGGGGCAGGGCCATGGCTACACCTTC.